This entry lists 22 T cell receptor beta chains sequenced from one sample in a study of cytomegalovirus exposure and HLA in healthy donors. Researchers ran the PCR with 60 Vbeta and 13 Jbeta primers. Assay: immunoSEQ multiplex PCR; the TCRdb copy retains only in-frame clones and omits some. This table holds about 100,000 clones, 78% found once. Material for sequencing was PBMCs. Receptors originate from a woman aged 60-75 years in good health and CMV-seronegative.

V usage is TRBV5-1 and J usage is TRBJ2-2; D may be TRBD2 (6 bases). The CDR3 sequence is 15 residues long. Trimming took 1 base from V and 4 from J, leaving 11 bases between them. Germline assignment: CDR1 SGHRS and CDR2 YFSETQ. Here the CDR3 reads CASSLSVGGTGELFF. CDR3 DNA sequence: TGCGCCAGCAGCTTGTCAGTCGGGGGCACCGGGGAGCTGTTTTTT.

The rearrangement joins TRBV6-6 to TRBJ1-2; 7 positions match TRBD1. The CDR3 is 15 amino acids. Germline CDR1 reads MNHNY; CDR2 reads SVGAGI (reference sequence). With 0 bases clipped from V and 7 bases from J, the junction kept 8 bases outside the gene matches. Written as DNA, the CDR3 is TGTGCCAGCAGTTACTCAACTCGGGACAGAGGTGGCTACACCTTC. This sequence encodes CASSYSTRDRGGYTF.

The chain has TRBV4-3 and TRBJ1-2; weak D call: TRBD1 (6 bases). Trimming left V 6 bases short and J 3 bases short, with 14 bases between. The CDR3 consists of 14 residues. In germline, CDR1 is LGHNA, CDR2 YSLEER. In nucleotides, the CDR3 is TGCGCCAGCAGTCTTTCCAGGGGTGACTATGGCTACACCTTC. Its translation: CASSLSRGDYGYTF.

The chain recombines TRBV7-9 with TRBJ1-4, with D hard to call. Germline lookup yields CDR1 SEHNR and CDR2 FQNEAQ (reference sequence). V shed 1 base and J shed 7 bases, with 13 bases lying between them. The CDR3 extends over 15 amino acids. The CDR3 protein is CASSLGGPPSEKLFF. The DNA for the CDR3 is TGTGCCAGCAGCTTAGGAGGGCCCCCGAGTGAAAAACTGTTTTTT.

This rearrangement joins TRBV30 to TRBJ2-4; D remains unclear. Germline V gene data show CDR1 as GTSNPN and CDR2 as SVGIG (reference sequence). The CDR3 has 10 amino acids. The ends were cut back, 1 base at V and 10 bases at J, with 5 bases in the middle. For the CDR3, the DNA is TGTGCCTGGAGTGGAACAATTCAGTACTTC. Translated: CAWSGTIQYF.

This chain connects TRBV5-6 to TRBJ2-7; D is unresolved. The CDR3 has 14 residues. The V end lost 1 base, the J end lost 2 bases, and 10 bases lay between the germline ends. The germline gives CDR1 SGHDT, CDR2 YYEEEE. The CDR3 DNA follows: TGTGCCAGCAGCTTGAGGCGGAATACCTACGAGCAGTACTTC. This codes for CASSLRRNTYEQYF.

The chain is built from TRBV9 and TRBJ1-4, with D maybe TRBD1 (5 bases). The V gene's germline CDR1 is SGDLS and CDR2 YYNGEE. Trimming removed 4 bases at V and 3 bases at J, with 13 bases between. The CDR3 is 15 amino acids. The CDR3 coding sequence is TGTGCCAGCAGCCCCAGCGGAGGGGCTAATGAAAAACTGTTTTTT. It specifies CASSPSGGANEKLFF.

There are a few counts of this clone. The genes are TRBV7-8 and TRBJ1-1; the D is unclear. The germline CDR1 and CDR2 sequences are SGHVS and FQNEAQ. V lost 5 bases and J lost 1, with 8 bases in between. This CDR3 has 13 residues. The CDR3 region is CASSRTGNTEAFF. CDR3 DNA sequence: TGTGCCAGCAGCCGTACGGGGAACACTGAAGCTTTCTTT.

Here the CDR3 reads CASSEYLSDGYTF. Written as DNA, the CDR3 is TGTGCCAGCAGTGAATATCTCTCGGATGGCTACACCTTC. The rearrangement uses TRBV25-1 and TRBJ1-2; unclear D gene. V lost 0 bases, J lost 6 bases, and 8 bases lay in between. The V gene's germline CDR1 is MGHDK and CDR2 SYGVNS. This CDR3 is built from 13 residues.

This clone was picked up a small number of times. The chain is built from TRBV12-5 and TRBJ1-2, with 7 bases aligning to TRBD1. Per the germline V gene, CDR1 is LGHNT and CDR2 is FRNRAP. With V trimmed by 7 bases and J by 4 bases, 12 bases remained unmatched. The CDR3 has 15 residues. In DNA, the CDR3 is TGTGCTAGTGCCACCTCCCGACAGGGCGTCTATGGCTACACCTTC. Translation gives CASATSRQGVYGYTF.

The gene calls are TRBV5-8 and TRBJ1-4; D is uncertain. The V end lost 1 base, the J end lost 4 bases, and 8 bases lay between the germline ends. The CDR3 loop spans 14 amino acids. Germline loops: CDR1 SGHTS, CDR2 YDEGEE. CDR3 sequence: CASSLRQVNEKLFF. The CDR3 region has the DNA TGTGCCAGCAGCTTGCGGCAGGTTAATGAAAAACTGTTTTTT.

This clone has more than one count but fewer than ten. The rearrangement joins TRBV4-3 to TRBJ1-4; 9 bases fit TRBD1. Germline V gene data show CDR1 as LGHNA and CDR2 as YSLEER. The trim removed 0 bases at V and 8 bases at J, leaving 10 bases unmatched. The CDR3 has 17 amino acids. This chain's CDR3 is CASSQDWGTGWGEKLFF. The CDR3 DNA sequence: TGCGCCAGCAGCCAAGATTGGGGGACAGGGTGGGGAGAAAAACTGTTTTTT.

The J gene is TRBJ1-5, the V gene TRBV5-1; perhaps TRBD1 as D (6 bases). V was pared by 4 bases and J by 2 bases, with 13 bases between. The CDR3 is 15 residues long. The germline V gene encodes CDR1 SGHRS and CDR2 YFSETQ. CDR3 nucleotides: TGCGCCAGCAGCCCGACAGGATTGGGCAATCAGCCCCAGCATTTT. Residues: CASSPTGLGNQPQHF.

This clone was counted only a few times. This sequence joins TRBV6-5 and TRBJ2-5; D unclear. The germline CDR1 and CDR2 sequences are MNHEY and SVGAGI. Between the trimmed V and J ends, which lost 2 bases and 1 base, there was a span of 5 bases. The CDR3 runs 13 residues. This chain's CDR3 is CASSYGLQETQYF. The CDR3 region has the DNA TGTGCCAGCAGTTACGGGCTCCAAGAGACCCAGTACTTC.

Written as DNA, the CDR3 is TGTGCCAGCAGCTTGGGGCAGTACCAAGAGACCCAGTACTTC. Its translation is CASSLGQYQETQYF. J is TRBJ2-5 and V is TRBV5-4; no firm D call. The germline V gene encodes CDR1 SGHNT and CDR2 YYREEE (reference sequence). Trimming shortened V by 0 bases and J by 0 bases, and 6 bases separated the two germline ends. CDR3 length: 14 amino acids.

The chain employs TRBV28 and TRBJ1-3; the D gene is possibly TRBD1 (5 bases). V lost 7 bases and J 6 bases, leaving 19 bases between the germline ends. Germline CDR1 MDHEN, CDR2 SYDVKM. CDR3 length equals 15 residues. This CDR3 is CASIAAGRLANTIYF. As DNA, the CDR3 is TGTGCCAGCATCGCAGCGGGGCGGCTCGCAAACACCATATATTTT.

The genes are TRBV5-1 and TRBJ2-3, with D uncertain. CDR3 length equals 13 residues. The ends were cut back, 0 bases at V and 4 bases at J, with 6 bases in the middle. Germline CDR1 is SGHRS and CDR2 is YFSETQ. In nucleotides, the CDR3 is TGCGCCAGCAGCTTGGTGGCAGCAGATACGCAGTATTTT. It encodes CASSLVAADTQYF.

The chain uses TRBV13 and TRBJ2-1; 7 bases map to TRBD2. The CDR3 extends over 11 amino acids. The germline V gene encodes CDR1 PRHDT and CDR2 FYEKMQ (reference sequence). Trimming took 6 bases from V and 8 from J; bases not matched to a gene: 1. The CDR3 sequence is CASRGGYEQFF. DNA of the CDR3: TGTGCCAGCAGGGGAGGGTATGAGCAGTTCTTC.

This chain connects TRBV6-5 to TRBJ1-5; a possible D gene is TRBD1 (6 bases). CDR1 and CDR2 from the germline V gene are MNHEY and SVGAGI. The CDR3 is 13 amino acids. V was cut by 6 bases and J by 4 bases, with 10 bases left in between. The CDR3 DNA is TGTGCCAGCAGGAGGCAGGGGAATCAGCCCCAGCATTTT. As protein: CASRRQGNQPQHF.

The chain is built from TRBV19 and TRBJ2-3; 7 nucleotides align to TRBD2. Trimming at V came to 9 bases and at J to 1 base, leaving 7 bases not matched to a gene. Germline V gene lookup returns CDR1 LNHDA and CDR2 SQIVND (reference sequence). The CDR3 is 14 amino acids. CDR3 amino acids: CASTSRGGTDTQYF. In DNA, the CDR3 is TGTGCCAGCACTTCCCGGGGGGGCACAGATACGCAGTATTTT.

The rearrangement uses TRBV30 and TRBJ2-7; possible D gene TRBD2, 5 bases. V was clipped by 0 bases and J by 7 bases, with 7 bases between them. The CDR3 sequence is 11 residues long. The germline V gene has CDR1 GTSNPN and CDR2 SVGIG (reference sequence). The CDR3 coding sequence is TGTGCCTGGAGTGTGGGCGGGGAGCAGTACTTC. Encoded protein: CAWSVGGEQYF.

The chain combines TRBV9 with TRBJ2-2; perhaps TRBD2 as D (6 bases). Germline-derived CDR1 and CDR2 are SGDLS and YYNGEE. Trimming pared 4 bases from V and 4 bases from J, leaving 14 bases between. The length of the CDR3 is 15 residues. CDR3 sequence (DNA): TGTGCCAGCAGCTCTGTACCGGAGGGCACCGGGGAGCTGTTTTTT. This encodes CASSSVPEGTGELFF.